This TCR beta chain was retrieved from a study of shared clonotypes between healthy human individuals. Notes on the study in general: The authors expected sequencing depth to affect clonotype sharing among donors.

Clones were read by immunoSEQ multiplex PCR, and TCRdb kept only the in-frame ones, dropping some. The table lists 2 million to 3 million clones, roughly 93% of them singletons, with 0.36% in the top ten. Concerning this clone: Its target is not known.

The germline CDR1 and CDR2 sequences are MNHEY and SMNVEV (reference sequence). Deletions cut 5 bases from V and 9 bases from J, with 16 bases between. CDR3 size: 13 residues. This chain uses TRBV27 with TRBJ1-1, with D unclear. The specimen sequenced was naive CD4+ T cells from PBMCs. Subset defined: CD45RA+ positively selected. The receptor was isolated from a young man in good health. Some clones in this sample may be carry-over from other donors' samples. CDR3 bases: TGTGCCAGCAGTGCGGCCCCAACACTGAAAGCTTTCTTT. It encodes CASSAAPTLKAFF.